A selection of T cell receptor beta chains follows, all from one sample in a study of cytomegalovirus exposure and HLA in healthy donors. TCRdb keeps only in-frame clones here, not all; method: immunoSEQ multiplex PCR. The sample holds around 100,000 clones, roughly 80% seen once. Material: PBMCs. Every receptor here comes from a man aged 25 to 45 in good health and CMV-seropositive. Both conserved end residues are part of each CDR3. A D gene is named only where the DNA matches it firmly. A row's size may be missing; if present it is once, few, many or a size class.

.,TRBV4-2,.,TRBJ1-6,TGTGCCAGCAGCCTTAGCCCGGCCGTGCGAAATTCACCCCTCCACTTT,CASSLSPAVRNSPLHF
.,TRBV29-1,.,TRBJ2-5,TGCAGCGTTGAGTTCAGGGACAAACAAGAGACCCAGTACTTC,CSVEFRDKQETQYF
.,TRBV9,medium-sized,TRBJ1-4,TGTGCCAGCAGCGTAGATGGAGGACCTAATGAAAAACTGTTTTTT,CASSVDGGPNEKLFF
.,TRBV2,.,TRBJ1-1,TGTGCCAGCAGTAGGACAGCCATGAACACTGAAGCTTTCTTT,CASSRTAMNTEAFF
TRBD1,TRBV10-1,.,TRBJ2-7,TGCGCCAGCAGTGCCTACAGGGGTGGGTTCGCCGAGCAGTACTTC,CASSAYRGGFAEQYF
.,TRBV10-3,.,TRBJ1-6,TGTGCCATCAGTGAGTCAGGGGGCTCCTATAATTCACCCCTCCACTTT,CAISESGGSYNSPLHF
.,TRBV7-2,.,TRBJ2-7,TGTGCCAGCAGCTTCGCAAGCGGCTCCTACGAGCAGTACTTC,CASSFASGSYEQYF
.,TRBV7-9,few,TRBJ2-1,TGTGCCAGCAGCACAGGGTCCTCCTACAATGAGCAGTTCTTC,CASSTGSSYNEQFF
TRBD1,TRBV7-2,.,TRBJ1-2,TGTGCCAGCAGCTTAGAAGCCGACAGGGGGAACTATGGCTACACCTTC,CASSLEADRGNYGYTF
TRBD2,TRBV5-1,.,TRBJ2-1,TGCGCCAGCAGCGACTCCAGCGGGAGGGGACGTCATGAGCAGTTCTTC,CASSDSSGRGRHEQFF
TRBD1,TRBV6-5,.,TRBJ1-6,TGTGCCAGCAGATCTGACAGGGCACGCACGCCACCCCTCCACTTT,CASRSDRARTPPLHF
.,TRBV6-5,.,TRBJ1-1,TGTGCCAGCAGTCGCCACAATCTGGCTTTCTTT,CASSRHNLAFF
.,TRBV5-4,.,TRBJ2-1,TGTGCCAGCAGCTTGTATCAGGGGTGGAATGAGCAGTTCTTC,CASSLYQGWNEQFF
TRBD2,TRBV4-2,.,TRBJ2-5,TGTGCCAGCAGCCAGGAACCAGCGGGGACCATGCAAGAGACCCAGTACTTC,CASSQEPAGTMQETQYF
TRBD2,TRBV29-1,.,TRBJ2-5,TGCAGCGTTGACACTAGCGGGGGCCCCGAGGTTGAGACCCAGTACTTC,CSVDTSGGPEVETQYF
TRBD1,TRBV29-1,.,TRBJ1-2,TGCAGCGTCGGGACAGGGTATGGCTACACCTTC,CSVGTGYGYTF
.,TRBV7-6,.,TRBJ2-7,TGTGCCAGCAGCTTAAATGGAGTCCTCGAGCAGTACTTC,CASSLNGVLEQYF
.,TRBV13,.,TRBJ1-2,TGTGCCAGCAGCTTTGTGGGGGCCGAACTTAACTATGGCTACACCTTC,CASSFVGAELNYGYTF
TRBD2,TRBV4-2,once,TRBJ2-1,TGTGCCAGCAGCGAAAAGATAGGGCGGGGGGCCGGAAATGAGCAGTTCTTC,CASSEKIGRGAGNEQFF
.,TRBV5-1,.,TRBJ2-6,TGCGCCAGCAGCTTGGTCTTCCAGGGATTCGCTGGGGCCAACGTCCTGACTTTC,CASSLVFQGFAGANVLTF
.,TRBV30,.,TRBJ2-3,TGTGCCTGGAGGTTGCTAGGTAACACAGATACGCAGTATTTT,CAWRLLGNTDTQYF
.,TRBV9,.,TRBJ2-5,TGTGCCAGCAGCCCACGCGGGGAGTCACAAGAGACCCAGTACTTC,CASSPRGESQETQYF
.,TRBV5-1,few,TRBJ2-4,TGCGCCAGCAGCCCGGGACACGGAAAAAACATTCAGTACTTC,CASSPGHGKNIQYF
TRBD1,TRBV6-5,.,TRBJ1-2,TGTGCCAGCAGTGGCTACAGGGGGGGGAACTATGGCTACACCTTC,CASSGYRGGNYGYTF
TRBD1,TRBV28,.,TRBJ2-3,TGTGCCAGCAGTTTCCAGGGGGCCTCAGATACGCAGTATTTT,CASSFQGASDTQYF
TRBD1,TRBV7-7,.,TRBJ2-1,TGTGCCAGCAGCGTGGACAGGTACAATGAGCAGTTCTTC,CASSVDRYNEQFF
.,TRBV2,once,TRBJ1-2,TGTGCCAGCAGCCCAAGCGCGCGCAGAGCTGATGGCTACACCTTC,CASSPSARRADGYTF
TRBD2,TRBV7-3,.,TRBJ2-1,TGTGCCAGCAGCGTTAGCGGGGGCCTCTACAATGAGCAGTTCTTC,CASSVSGGLYNEQFF
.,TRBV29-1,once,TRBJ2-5,TGCAGCGTCTTGCGTGGGGGGGAGACCCAGTACTTC,CSVLRGGETQYF